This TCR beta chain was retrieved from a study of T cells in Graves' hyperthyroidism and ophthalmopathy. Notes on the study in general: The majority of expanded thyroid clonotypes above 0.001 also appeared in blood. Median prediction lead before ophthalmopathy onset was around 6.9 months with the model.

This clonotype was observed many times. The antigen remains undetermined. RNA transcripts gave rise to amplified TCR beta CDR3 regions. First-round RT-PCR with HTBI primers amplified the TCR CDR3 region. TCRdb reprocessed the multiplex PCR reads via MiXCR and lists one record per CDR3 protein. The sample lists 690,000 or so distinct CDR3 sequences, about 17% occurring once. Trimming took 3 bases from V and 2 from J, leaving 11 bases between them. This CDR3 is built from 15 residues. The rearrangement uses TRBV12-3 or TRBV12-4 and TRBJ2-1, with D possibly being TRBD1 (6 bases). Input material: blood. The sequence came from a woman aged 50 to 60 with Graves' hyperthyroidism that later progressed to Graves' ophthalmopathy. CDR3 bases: TGTGCCAGCAGTTTTGAGTGGGGGCCCTACAATGAGCAGTTCTTC. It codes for CASSFEWGPYNEQFF.